This is a list of T cell receptor beta chains from one sample in a study of cytomegalovirus exposure and HLA in healthy donors. This table comes from immunoSEQ multiplex PCR, and its TCRdb copy is limited to in-frame clones, with some not included. There are about 170,000 clones in the sample; around 85% occur only once, and 1% lies in the top ten. Input material: PBMCs. These receptors originate from a boy aged 2-9 years in good health and CMV-seronegative. Each CDR3 is given with its conserved first and last residue. The D gene is left open where the match is weak. Clone size is not always given. Where it is, it says once, few, many or a class for expanded clones.

d_call,j_call,v_call,clone_size,cdr3_nt,cdr3_aa
-,TRBJ2-3,TRBV6-1,once,TGTGCCAGCAGTGAATATCGGGGGAGGAATACGCAGTATTTT,CASSEYRGRNTQYF
TRBD1,TRBJ1-1,TRBV7-9,-,TGTGCCAGCAGTCCCGGGGACAGGGAACTGAACACTGAAGCTTTCTTT,CASSPGDRELNTEAFF
TRBD2,TRBJ2-1,TRBV7-9,-,TGTGCCAGCAGCTTAGCTAGCGGGGGGGCGGTTGAGCAGTTCTTC,CASSLASGGAVEQFF
TRBD2,TRBJ2-1,TRBV27,-,TGTGCCAGCAGTTTATCTTCTAGCGGGGGATGGAATGAGCAGTTCTTC,CASSLSSSGGWNEQFF
TRBD2,TRBJ2-3,TRBV2,-,TGTGCCAGCAGACTACTAGCGGGGTACACAGATACGCAGTATTTT,CASRLLAGYTDTQYF
-,TRBJ2-4,TRBV11-2,-,TGTGCCAGCAGCTTAGAGGGACTCGCAAACATTCAGTACTTC,CASSLEGLANIQYF
-,TRBJ2-7,TRBV27,few,TGTGCCAGCAGTTCCATCTACGAGCAGTACTTC,CASSSIYEQYF
-,TRBJ1-5,TRBV6-1,-,TGTGCCAGCAGTGAACTTAGTCACGGTATCAGCAATCAGCCCCAGCATTTT,CASSELSHGISNQPQHF
-,TRBJ1-1,TRBV5-4,-,TGTGCCAGCAGCTTTGGCGGAAAGAACACTGAAGCTTTCTTT,CASSFGGKNTEAFF
-,TRBJ2-1,TRBV7-3,-,TGTGCCAGCAGCTTAATGCTGGGATTAGGGGGCGGGAGGAACAATGAGCAGTTCTTC,CASSLMLGLGGGRNNEQFF
-,TRBJ2-5,TRBV5-1,-,TGCGCCAGCAGCCCGGACGGGGGTGTAAGAGAGACCCAGTACTTC,CASSPDGGVRETQYF
TRBD2,TRBJ2-1,TRBV28,-,TGTGCCAGCAGACCATCCCTAGCGGGAGGACGGGATGAGCAGTTCTTC,CASRPSLAGGRDEQFF
-,TRBJ2-1,TRBV5-4,-,TGTGCCAGCAGCTCGTCAGTCACAGGTAACAATGAGCAGTTCTTC,CASSSSVTGNNEQFF
TRBD2,TRBJ2-5,TRBV9,-,TGTGCCAGCAGCGTAGGCGGGGGGCAAGAGACCCAGTACTTC,CASSVGGGQETQYF
-,TRBJ1-2,TRBV5-6,-,TGTGCCAGCAGCTTGGAGCTCGGGGATTATGGCTACACCTTC,CASSLELGDYGYTF
TRBD1,TRBJ2-7,TRBV28,-,TGTGCCAGCTTGACAGGGTCCTACGAGCAGTACTTC,CASLTGSYEQYF